Detailed here is one TCR beta chain. The antigen is unknown. Data came from immunoSEQ multiplex PCR; TCRdb stores just in-frame clones and leaves some out. The sample consists of tens of thousands of clones, about 89% of them appearing once. This entry belongs to a study of graft-versus-host responses after intestinal transplantation. The CDR3 is 15 amino acids. Germline V gene sequence: CDR1 SGDLS, CDR2 YYNGEE. V lost 3 bases, J lost 2 bases, and 13 bases lay in between. Findings and caveats of the study: In patients with graft-donor T cell macrochimerism, allograft graft-versus-host to host-versus-graft clonal ratios were high. With peak circulating GvH clone levels came an association with early post-transplant HvG declines.

The TCR was taken from a human donor who received an intestinal transplant. The material was unstimulated CD8+ T cells sorted from spleen or lymph node cells, obtained before intestinal transplant. The chain uses TRBV9 and TRBJ2-3, with a tentative D call TRBD1 (5 bases). The CDR3 protein is CASSAYGANTDTQYF. Here the CDR3 DNA reads TGTGCCAGCAGCGCTTATGGGGCCAACACAGATACGCAGTATTTT.